This TCR beta chain originates from a study of regulatory T cells in long-lasting Graves disease. Combining iRepertoire HTBI primers with Arm-PCR of CDR3 regions, the authors built TCR beta libraries. TCRdb reprocessed the multiplex PCR reads with MiXCR, giving one entry per CDR3 protein. The sample lists roughly 470,000 distinct CDR3 sequences; less than 25% were seen once. Sample time point: persistent/refractory GD, antithyroid drugs over 5 years with positive TRAb. Extracted PBMC RNA gave rise to the TCR library. CDR3 length equals 15 residues. The germline gives CDR1 MNHNS, CDR2 SASEGT. Trimming left V 5 bases short and J 4 bases short, with 15 bases between.

The chain is built from TRBV6-1 and TRBJ1-3; D possibly corresponds to TRBD1 (5 bases). Sequences were derived from peripheral blood mononuclear cells (PBMCs), sampled when the disease was refractory, from a patient treated with antithyroid drugs. The clonotype comes from a female donor with Graves disease. DNA for the CDR3: TGTGCCAGCAGTATTGGGACGGTTTCGGGAAACACCATATATTTT. Protein: CASSIGTVSGNTIYF.